The clone carrying this TCR beta chain was picked up many times. Its antigen is not identified. The time point is: persistent/refractory GD, antithyroid drugs over 5 years with positive TRAb. Extracted RNA from PBMCs served as the source of the TCR library. The entry originates in a study of regulatory T cells in long-lasting Graves disease. In building TCR beta libraries, iRepertoire HTBI primers were used together with Arm-PCR of CDR3 regions. TCRdb itself ran the multiplex PCR reads through MiXCR, one entry per CDR3 protein. Among 310,000 or so distinct CDR3 sequences listed, around 20% were seen once. Study outcomes and limitations: Small numbers of samples may have cut accuracy.

This sample comprised peripheral blood mononuclear cells (PBMCs), obtained when the disease was refractory, from a patient treated with antithyroid drugs. The receptor comes from a female donor with Graves disease.

CDR3 amino acids: CASSSPRQKAFF. DNA for the CDR3: TGTGCCAGCAGCTCCCCCAGACAGAAAGCTTTCTTT. The chain uses TRBV11-2 and TRBJ1-1; a weak D match, TRBD1 (5 bases). The CDR3 runs to 12 residues. V was pared by 4 bases and J by 9 bases, with 12 bases between. Germline V gives CDR1 SGHAT, CDR2 FQNNGV.